This TCR beta chain was obtained from a study of T-cell memory formation after mild COVID-19. Per germline, CDR1 SGHVS and CDR2 FQNEAQ. Trimming took 5 bases from V and 4 from J; bases not matched to a gene: 16. The CDR3 has 18 amino acids. TCRdb re-analysed the 5' RACE reads in MiXCR, keeping a single row per CDR3 protein. The repertoire consists of about 350,000 distinct CDR3 sequences, with around 13% occurring once and the leading ten covering about 20%. The sequenced sample was PBMCs or a T cell subset sorted from them (not recorded which). V gene TRBV7-8 combines with J gene TRBJ1-4; TRBD1 aligns across 7 bases. The clonotype comes from a man between 18 and 29 years old who had mild COVID-19 (a few samples of this study predate the infection). Cell type and time point are not known. The CDR3 reads CASSPHERGRVRNEKLFF. The DNA for the CDR3 is TGTGCCAGCAGCCCGCATGAAAGGGGGCGCGTGCGTAATGAAAAACTGTTTTTT.